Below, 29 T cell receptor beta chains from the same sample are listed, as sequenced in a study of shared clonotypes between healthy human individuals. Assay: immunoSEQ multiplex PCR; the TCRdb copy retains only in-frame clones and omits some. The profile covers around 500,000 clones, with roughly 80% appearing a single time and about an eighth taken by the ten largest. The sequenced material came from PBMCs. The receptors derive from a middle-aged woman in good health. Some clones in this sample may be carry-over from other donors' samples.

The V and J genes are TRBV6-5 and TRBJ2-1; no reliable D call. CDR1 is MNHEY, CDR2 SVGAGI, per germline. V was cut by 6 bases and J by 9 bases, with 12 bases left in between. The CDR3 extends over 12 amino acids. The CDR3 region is CASSRSRSEQFF. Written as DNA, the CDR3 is TGTGCCAGCAGCCGCTCACGTAGTGAGCAGTTCTTC.

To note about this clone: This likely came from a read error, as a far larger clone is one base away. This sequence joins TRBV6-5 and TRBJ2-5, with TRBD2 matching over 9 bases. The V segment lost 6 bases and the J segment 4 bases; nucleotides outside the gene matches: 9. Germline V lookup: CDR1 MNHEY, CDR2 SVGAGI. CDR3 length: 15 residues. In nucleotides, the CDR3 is TGTGCCAGCAGCTTAGCGGGAGAGTTTCTAGAGACCCAGTACTTC. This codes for CASSLAGEFLETQYF.

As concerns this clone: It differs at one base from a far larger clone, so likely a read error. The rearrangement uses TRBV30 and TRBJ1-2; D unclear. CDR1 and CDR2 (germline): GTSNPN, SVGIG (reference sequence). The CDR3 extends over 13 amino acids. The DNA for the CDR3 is TGTGCCTGGAGTGTATTAACAAACTATAGCTACACCTTC. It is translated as CAWSVLTNYSYTF.

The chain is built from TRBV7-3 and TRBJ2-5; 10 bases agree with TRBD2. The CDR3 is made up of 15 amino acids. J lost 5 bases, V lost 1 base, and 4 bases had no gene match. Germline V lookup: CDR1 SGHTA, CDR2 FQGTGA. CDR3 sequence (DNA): TGTGCCAGCAGCTTAAATCCTAGCGGGAGTGAGACCCAGTACTTC. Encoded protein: CASSLNPSGSETQYF.

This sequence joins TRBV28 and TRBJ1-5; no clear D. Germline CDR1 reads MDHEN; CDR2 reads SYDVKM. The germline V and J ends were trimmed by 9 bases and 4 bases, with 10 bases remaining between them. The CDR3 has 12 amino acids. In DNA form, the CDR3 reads TGTGCCAGTCAAACCGGGAATCAGCCCCAGCATTTT. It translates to CASQTGNQPQHF.

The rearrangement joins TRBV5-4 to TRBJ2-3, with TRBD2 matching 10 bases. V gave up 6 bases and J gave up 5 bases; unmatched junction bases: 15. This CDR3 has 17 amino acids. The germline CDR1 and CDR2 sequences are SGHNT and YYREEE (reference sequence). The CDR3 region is CASIPGGTSGMGDTQYF. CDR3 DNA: TGTGCCAGCATCCCAGGGGGAACTAGCGGGATGGGAGATACGCAGTATTTT.

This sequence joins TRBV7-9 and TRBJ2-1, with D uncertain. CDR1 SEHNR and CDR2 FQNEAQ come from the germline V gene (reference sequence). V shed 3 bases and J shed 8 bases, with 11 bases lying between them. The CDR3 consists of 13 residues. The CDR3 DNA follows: TGTGCCAGCAGCTTCTTCGGTGGGTATGAGCAGTTCTTC. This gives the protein CASSFFGGYEQFF.

As DNA, the CDR3 is TGTGCCAGCAGCGTAGCGACAGGGCTTAGCTACACCTTC. Protein product: CASSVATGLSYTF. The rearrangement links TRBV9 to TRBJ1-2, with 7 bases matching TRBD1. Germline trimming cut 0 bases from V and 9 bases from J; bases unmatched to any gene: 5. Germline CDR1 and CDR2: SGDLS and YYNGEE. CDR3 length: 13 amino acids.

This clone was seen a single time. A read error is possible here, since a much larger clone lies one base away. The DNA of the CDR3 is TGTGCCATCAGCCCTATCGCCTTCACCTACAATGAGCAGTTCTTC. Translated, it gives CAISPIAFTYNEQFF. This chain links TRBV10-3 with TRBJ2-1; no clear D gene. The germline V gene encodes CDR1 ENHRY and CDR2 SYGVKD. V shed 6 bases and J shed 2 bases, with 14 bases lying between them. The CDR3 has 15 residues.

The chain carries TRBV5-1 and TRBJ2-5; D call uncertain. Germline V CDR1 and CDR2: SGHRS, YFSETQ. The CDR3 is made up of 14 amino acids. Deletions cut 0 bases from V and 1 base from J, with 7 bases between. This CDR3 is CASSLGRFQETQYF. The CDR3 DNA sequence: TGCGCCAGCAGCTTGGGACGGTTCCAAGAGACCCAGTACTTC.

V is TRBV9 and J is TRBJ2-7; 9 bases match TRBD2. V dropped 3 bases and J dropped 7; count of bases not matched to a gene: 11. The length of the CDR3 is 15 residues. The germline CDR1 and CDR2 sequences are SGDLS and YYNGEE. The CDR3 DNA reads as TGTGCCAGCAGCGCGACTAGCGGCTCCTCGTGGGAGCAGTACTTC. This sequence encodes CASSATSGSSWEQYF. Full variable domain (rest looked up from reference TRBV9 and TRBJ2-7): DSGVTQTPKHLITATGQRVTLRCSPRSGDLSVYWYQQSLDQGLQFLIQYYNGEERAKGNILERFSAQQFPDLHSELNLSSLELGDSALYFCASSATSGSSWEQYFGPGTRLTVT.

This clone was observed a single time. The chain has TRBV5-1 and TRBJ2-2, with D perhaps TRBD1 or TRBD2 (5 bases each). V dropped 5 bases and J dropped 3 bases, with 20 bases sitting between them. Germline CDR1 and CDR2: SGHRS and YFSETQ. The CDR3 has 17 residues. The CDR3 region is CASSPRGDGADTGELFF. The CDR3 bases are TGCGCCAGCAGTCCTCGGGGAGACGGGGCGGACACCGGGGAGCTGTTTTTT.

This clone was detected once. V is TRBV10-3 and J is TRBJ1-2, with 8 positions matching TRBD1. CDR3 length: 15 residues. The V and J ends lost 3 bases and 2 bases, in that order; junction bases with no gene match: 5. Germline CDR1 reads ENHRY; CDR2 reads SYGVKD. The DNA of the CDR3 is TGTGCCATCAGTGAACCCCGGACAGGGAACTATGGCTACACCTTC. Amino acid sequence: CAISEPRTGNYGYTF.

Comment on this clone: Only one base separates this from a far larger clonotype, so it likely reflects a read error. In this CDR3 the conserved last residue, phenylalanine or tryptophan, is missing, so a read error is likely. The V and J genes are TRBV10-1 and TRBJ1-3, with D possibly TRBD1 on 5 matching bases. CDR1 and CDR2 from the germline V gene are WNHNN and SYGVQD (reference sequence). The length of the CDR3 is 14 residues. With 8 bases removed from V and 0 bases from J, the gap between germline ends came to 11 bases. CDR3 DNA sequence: TGCGCCAGCCCGGGGGATAGCTCTGGAAACACCATATATTCT. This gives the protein CASPGDSSGNTIYS.

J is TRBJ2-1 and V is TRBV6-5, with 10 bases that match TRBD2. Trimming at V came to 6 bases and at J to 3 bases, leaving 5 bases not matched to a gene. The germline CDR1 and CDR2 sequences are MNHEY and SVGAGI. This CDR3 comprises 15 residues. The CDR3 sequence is CASRPSGRVYNEQFF. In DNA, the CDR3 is TGTGCCAGCAGGCCTAGCGGGAGAGTCTACAATGAGCAGTTCTTC.

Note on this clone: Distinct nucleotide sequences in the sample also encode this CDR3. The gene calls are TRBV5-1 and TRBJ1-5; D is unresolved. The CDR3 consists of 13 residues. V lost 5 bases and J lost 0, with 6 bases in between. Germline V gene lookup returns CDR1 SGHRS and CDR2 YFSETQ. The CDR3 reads CASSENSNQPQHF. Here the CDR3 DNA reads TGCGCCAGCAGTGAGAATAGCAATCAGCCCCAGCATTTT.

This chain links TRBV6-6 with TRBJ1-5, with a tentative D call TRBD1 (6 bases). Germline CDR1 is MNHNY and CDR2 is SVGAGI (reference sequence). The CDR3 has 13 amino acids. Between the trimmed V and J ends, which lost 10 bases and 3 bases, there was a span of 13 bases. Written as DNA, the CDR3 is TGTGCCACCCTTGGGGGCAACAATCAGCCCCAGCATTTT. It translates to CATLGGNNQPQHF.

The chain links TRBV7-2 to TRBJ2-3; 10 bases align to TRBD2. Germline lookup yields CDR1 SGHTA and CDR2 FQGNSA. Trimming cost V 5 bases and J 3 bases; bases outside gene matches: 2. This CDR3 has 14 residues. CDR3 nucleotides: TGTGCCAGCAGCCGACTAGCGGGTACAGATACGCAGTATTTT. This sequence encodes CASSRLAGTDTQYF.

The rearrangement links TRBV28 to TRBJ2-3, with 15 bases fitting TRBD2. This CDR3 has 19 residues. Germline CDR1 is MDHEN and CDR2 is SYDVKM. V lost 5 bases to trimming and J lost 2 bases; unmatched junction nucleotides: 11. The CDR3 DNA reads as TGTGCCAGCAGTAACCCGGGACTAGCGGGAGGAATACCCACAGATACGCAGTATTTT. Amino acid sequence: CASSNPGLAGGIPTDTQYF.

CDR3 residues: CASSLSGTTDFYEQYF. The CDR3 nucleotides read TGTGCCAGCAGTTTATCGGGGACTACTGACTTCTACGAGCAGTACTTC. The J gene is TRBJ2-7, the V gene TRBV28; 7 nucleotides match TRBD2. Germline lookup yields CDR1 MDHEN and CDR2 SYDVKM. V trimming: 1 base; J trimming: 3 bases; junction bases outside the gene matches: 9. The CDR3 covers 16 residues.

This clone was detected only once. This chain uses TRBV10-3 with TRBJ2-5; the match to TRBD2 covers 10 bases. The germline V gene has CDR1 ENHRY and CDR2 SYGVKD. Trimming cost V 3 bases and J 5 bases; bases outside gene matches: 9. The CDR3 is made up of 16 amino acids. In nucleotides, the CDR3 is TGTGCCATCAGTGACCCTAGCGGGAGTTTCGGGGAGACCCAGTACTTC. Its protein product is CAISDPSGSFGETQYF.

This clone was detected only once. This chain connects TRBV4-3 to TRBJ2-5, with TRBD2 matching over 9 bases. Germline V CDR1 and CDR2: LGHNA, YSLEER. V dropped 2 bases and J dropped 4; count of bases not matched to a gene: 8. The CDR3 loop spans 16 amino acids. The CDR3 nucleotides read TGCGCCAGCAGCCAACGACTAGCGGTAAACATAGAGACCCAGTACTTC. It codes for CASSQRLAVNIETQYF.

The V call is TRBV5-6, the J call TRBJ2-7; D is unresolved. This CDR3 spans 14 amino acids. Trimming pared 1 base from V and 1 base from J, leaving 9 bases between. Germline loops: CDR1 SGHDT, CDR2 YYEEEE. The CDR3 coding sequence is TGTGCCAGCAGCTTGTCCTCATCTTCCTACGAGCAGTACTTC. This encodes CASSLSSSSYEQYF.

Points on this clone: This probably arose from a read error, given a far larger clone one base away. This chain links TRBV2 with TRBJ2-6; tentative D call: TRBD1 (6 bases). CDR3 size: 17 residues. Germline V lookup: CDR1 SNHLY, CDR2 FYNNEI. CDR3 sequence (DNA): TGTGCCAGCAGCGGCTCCAGGGGAAAGACTGGGGCCGACGTCCTGACTTTC. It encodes CASSGSRGKTGADVLTF.

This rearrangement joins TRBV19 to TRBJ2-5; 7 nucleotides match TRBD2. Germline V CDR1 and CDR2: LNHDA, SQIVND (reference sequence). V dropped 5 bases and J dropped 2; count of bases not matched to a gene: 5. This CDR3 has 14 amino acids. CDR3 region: CASSPTSAQETQYF. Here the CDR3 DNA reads TGTGCCAGTAGTCCTACTAGCGCACAAGAGACCCAGTACTTC.

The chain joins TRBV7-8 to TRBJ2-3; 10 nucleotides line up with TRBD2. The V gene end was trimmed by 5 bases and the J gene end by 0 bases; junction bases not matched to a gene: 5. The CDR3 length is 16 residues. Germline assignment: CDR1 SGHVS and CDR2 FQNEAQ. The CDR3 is CASSRWTSGSTDTQYF. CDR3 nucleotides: TGTGCCAGCAGCCGCTGGACTAGCGGAAGCACAGATACGCAGTATTTT.

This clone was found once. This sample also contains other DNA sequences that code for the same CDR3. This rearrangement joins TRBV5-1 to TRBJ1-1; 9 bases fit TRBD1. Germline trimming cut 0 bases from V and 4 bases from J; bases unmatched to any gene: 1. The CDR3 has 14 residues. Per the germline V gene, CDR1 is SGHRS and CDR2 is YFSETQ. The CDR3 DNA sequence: TGCGCCAGCAGCTTGGCGGGACAGGGCACTGAAGCTTTCTTT. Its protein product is CASSLAGQGTEAFF.

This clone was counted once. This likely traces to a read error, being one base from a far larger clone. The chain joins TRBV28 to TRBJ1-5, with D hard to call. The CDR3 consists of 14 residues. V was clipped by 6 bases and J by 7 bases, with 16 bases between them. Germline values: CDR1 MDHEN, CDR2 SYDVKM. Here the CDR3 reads CASRLQLRRQPQHF. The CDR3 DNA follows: TGTGCCAGCAGACTGCAGCTCCGGAGGCAGCCCCAGCATTTT.

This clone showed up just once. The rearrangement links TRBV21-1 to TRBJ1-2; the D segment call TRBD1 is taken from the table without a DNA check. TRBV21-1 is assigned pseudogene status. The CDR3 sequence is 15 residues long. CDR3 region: CASSKLDSTSYGYTF. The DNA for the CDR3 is TGTGCCAGCAGCAAGTTGGACAGTACCTCCTATGGCTACACCTTC.